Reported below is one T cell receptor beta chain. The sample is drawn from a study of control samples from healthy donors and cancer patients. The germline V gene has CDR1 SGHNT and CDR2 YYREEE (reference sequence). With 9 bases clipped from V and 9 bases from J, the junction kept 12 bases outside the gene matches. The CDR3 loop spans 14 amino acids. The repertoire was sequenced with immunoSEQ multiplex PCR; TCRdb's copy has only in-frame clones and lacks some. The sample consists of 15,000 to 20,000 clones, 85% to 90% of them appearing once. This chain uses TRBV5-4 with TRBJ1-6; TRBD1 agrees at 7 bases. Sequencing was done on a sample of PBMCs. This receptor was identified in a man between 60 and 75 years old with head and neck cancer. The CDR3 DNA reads TGTGCCACAAGCCGACAGGGAGGGGTTTCACCCCTCCACTTT. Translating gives CATSRQGGVSPLHF.